This T cell receptor beta chain comes out of a study of cytomegalovirus exposure and HLA in healthy donors. The study, taken as a whole, reports: For TCR beta chains, V- and J-gene trimming was later linked to a missense DCLRE1C variant. The authors reported that TCR beta sequences could predict HLA-A and HLA-B alleles. These predictions were accurate for most subjects in the first cohort. A few V segments could not be told apart, such as TRBV6-2 and TRBV6-3, and were left out. In a later analysis, TCR association rates varied by HLA locus: DRB1 most, HLA-C fewest.

Germline assignment: CDR1 SGHVS and CDR2 FQNEAQ. The CDR3 has 14 residues. The table lists this clone with a few counts. The antigen remains unidentified. One junction end disagrees with the germline gene, perhaps due to a read error. The PCR had 60 Vbeta and 13 Jbeta primers. Produced via immunoSEQ multiplex PCR; TCRdb's table is partial and in-frame only. Here the sample spans more than 90,000 clones, 60% to 80% being singletons. The sample comprised PBMCs. The sequence was obtained from a man between 45 and 60 years old in good health and CMV-seropositive. The rearrangement links TRBV7-8 to TRBJ2-7; a possible D gene is TRBD2 (5 bases). Here the CDR3 reads CASRELLDSDEQYF. CDR3 bases: TGTGCCAGCCGCGAACTCTTGGACTCCGACGAGCAGTACTTC.